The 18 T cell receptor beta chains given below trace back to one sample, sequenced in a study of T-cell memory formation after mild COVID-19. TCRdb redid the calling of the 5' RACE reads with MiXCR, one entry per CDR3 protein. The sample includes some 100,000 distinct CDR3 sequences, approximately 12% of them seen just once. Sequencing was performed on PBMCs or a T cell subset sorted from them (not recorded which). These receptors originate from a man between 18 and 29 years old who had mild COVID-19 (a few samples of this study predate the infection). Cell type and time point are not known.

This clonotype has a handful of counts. CDR3 region: CATSSPNVDTEAFF. The CDR3 DNA is TGTGCCACCAGCAGTCCCAACGTCGACACTGAAGCTTTCTTT. The rearrangement uses TRBV15 and TRBJ1-1; no reliable D call. The germline gives CDR1 LNHNV, CDR2 YYDKDF (reference sequence). CDR3 length equals 14 residues. Trimming pared 3 bases from V and 3 bases from J, leaving 11 bases between.

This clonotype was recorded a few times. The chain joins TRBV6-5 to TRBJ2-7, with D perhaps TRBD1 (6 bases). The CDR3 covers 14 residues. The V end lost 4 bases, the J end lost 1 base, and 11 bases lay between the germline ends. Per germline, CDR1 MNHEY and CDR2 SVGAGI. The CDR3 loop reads CASSLGAGSYEQYV. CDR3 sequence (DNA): TGTGCCAGCAGTTTGGGGGCAGGGTCCTACGAGCAGTACGTC.

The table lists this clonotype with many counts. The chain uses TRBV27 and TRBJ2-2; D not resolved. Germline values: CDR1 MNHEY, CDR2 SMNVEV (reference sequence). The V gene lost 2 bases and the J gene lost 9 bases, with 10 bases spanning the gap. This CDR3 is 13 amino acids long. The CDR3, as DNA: TGTGCCAGCAGTTTAGGGCTTCACCGGGAGCTGTTTTTT. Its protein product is CASSLGLHRELFF.

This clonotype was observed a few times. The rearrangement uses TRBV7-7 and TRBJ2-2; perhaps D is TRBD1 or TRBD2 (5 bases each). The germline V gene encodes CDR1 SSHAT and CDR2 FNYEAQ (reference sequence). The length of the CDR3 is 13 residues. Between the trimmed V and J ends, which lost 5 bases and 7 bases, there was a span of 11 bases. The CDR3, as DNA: TGTGCCAGCAGCGGCCGGGGCAGCGGGGAGCTGTTTTTT. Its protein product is CASSGRGSGELFF.

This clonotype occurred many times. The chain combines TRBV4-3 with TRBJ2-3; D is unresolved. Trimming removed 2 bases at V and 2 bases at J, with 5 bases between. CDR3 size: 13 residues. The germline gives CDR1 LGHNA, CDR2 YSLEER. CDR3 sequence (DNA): TGCGCCAGCAGCCAATCGCCCACAGATACGCAGTATTTT. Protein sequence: CASSQSPTDTQYF.

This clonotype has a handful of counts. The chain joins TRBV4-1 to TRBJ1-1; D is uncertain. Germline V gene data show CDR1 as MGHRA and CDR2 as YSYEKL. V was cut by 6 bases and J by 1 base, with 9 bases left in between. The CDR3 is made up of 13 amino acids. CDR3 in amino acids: CASSRTENTEAFF. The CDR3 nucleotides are TGCGCCAGCAGTCGCACAGAGAACACTGAAGCTTTCTTT.

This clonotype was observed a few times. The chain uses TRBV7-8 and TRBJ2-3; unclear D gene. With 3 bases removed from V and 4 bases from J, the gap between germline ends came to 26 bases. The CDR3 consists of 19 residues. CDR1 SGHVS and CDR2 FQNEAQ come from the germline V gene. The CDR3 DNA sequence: TGTGCCAGCAGCTTCCTGCCGCTGAATCTAGAAGGCTCCGCAGATACGCAGTATTTT. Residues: CASSFLPLNLEGSADTQYF.

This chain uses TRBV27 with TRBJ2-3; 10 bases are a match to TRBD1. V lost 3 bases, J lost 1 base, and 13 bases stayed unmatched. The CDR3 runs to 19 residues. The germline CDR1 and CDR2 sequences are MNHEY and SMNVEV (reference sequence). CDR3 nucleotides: TGTGCCAGCAGTTTCCCCCCCGGGACAGGGGTGATGGGCACAGATACGCAGTATTTT. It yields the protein CASSFPPGTGVMGTDTQYF.

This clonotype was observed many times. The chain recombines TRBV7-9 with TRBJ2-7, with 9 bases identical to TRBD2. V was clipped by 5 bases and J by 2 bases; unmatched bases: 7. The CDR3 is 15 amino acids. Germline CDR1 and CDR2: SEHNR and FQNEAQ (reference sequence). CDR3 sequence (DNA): TGTGCCAGCAGCCCGCCCGAGCGGGGGGCCTACGAGCAGTACTTC. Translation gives CASSPPERGAYEQYF.

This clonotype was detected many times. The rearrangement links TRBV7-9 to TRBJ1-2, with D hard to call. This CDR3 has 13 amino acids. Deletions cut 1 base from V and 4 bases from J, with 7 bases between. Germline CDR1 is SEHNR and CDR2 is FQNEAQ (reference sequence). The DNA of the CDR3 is TGTGCCAGCAGCTTAGTGATGGGCTATGGCTACACCTTC. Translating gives CASSLVMGYGYTF.

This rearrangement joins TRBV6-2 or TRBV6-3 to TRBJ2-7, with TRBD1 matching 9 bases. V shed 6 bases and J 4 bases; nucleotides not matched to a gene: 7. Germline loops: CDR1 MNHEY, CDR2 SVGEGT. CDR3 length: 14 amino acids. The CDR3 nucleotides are TGTGCCAGCAGAACCGGGACAGGGATGTACGAGCAGTACTTC. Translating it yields CASRTGTGMYEQYF.

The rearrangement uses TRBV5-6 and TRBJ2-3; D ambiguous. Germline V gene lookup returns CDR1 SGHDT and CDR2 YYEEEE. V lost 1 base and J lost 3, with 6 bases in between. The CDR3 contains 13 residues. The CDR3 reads CASSLPRTDTQYF. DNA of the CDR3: TGTGCCAGCAGCTTGCCGAGAACAGATACGCAGTATTTT.

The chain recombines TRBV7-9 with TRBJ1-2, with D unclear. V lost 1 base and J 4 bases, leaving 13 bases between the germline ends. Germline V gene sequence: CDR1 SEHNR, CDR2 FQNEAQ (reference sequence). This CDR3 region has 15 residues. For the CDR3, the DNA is TGTGCCAGCAGCTTAGATTCCCCGATAGCCTATGGCTACACCTTC. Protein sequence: CASSLDSPIAYGYTF.

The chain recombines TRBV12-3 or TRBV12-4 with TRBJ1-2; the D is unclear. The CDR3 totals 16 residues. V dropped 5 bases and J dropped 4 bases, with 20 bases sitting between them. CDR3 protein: CASSRIPADWGYGYTF. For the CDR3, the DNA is TGTGCCAGCAGTAGAATACCCGCGGACTGGGGCTATGGCTACACCTTC.

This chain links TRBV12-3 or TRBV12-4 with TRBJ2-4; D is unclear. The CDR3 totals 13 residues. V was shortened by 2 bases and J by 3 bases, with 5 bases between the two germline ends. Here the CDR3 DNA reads TGTGCCAGCAGTTTATTTATCAAAAACATTCAGTACTTC. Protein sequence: CASSLFIKNIQYF.

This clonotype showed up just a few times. The CDR3 loop is CATSRDRISGANVLTF. The CDR3 coding sequence is TGTGCCACCAGCAGAGATCGGATCTCTGGGGCCAACGTCCTGACTTTC. The V gene is TRBV15, the J gene TRBJ2-6; D is undetermined. Trimming removed 0 bases from V and 0 bases from J, with 6 bases in between. The V gene's germline CDR1 is LNHNV and CDR2 YYDKDF (reference sequence). The CDR3 has 16 amino acids.

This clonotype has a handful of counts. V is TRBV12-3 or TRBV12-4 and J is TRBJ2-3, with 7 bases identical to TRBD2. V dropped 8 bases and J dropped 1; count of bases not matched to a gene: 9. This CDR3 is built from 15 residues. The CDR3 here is CASSLGGGRTDTQYF. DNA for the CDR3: TGTGCCAGCTCCTTGGGGGGGGGACGCACAGATACGCAGTATTTT.

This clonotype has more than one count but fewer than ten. This CDR3 reads CASGSGGATQYF. Here the CDR3 DNA reads TGTGCTAGTGGTTCGGGCGGAGCGACCCAGTACTTC. The V and J genes are TRBV12-5 and TRBJ2-5; D gene unclear. Trimming took 4 bases from V and 7 from J, leaving 10 bases between them. CDR3 length: 12 residues. Germline CDR1 and CDR2: LGHNT and FRNRAP.